These 4 T cell receptor beta chains share one sample of origin, sequenced in a study of blood T cell repertoires in COVID-19. Data came from immunoSEQ multiplex PCR; TCRdb stores just in-frame clones and leaves some out. The sample holds a few hundred thousand clones, roughly 90% seen once. The sequenced sample was peripheral blood. These receptors were taken from a young woman with active or convalescent COVID-19.

A single count supports this clone. The genes are TRBV5-8 and TRBJ2-7; D not certain. Per the germline V gene, CDR1 is SGHTS and CDR2 is YDEGEE. The CDR3 sequence is 12 residues long. V was cut by 2 bases and J by 3 bases, with 6 bases left in between. In DNA form, the CDR3 reads TGTGCCAGCAGCTTAAACGGCTACGAGCAGTACTTC. Translating it yields CASSLNGYEQYF.

This sequence joins TRBV5-1 and TRBJ2-5; 7 bases are a match to TRBD2. The CDR3 has 13 residues. Germline assignment: CDR1 SGHRS and CDR2 YFSETQ. V was pared by 2 bases and J by 3 bases, with 1 base of the junction left unmatched. CDR3 region: CASSFTSEETQYF. The DNA of the CDR3 is TGCGCCAGCAGCTTCACTAGCGAAGAGACCCAGTACTTC.

Here the CDR3 DNA reads TGTGCCAGCAGCCAATCGGGCGAGGGCTACACCTTC. It specifies CASSQSGEGYTF. V and J are TRBV16 and TRBJ1-2; D gene unclear. The germline V and J ends were trimmed by 0 bases and 8 bases, with 7 bases remaining between them. In germline, CDR1 is KGHSY, CDR2 FQNENV. CDR3 size: 12 residues.

The chain recombines TRBV5-4 with TRBJ2-2; D gene uncertain. The CDR3 consists of 14 residues. Germline V lookup: CDR1 SGHNT, CDR2 YYREEE (reference sequence). The V end was cut by 0 bases, the J end by 7 bases, with 10 bases between. CDR3 DNA: TGTGCCAGCAGCTTGGTGGCCGAACGCGGGGAGCTGTTTTTT. Translating gives CASSLVAERGELFF.